This paragraph covers one T cell receptor (beta chain) sequence. This sample is drawn from a study of blood T cell repertoires in COVID-19. Study overall: Acute-phase and convalescent COVID-19 samples originated in the United States, Italy and Spain. T cells, B-cell-depleted T cells, or PBMCs provided the cDNA or gDNA that served as material.

As processed by the authors: Reference gene primer amplification in the assay estimated nucleated cell counts. The protocol was immunoSEQ multiplex PCR, while the TCRdb copy is restricted to in-frame clones and leaves out a portion. The D gene and trimming were derived from the DNA, and the V and J assignments and clone size from that table. The sample includes roughly 20,000 clones, 80% of them seen just once. V lost 0 bases to trimming and J lost 0 bases, with 9 bases between them. Germline CDR1 is SGHNT and CDR2 is YYREEE (reference sequence). CDR3 size: 16 residues. This chain joins TRBV5-4 and TRBJ1-4; D gene uncertain. The sample comprised peripheral blood. This TCR was sampled from a man aged 55 to 70 with active COVID-19. The CDR3 bases are TGTGCCAGCAGCTTGGCCCACCAGACAACTAATGAAAAACTGTTTTTT. Protein sequence: CASSLAHQTTNEKLFF.